These 12 T cell receptor beta chains share one sample of origin, sequenced in a study of T cells in tuberculosis. Sequenced by immunoSEQ multiplex PCR; TCRdb stores in-frame clones only, minus some. The table lists 35,000 to 45,000 clones, 94% of them singletons. The sequencing input was PBMCs. The receptors were gathered from a donor aged 10 to 29 with latent tuberculosis or without tuberculosis infection. Some clones in this sample may be carry-over from other donors' samples.

This rearrangement joins TRBV6-1 to TRBJ1-1; TRBD1 matches 11 bases. CDR3 length equals 15 residues. Per germline, CDR1 MNHNS and CDR2 SASEGT. The junction had 4 bases not matched to a gene; V was cut back by 4 bases and J by 3 bases. CDR3 bases: TGTGCCAGCAGTGGGGGGACAGGGGGTGACACTGAAGCTTTCTTT. Translated, it gives CASSGGTGGDTEAFF.

The J gene is TRBJ2-1, the V gene TRBV27; D possibly corresponds to TRBD2 (6 bases). The CDR3 has 15 residues. Looked up from germline, CDR1 is MNHEY and CDR2 is SMNVEV (reference sequence). With 5 bases removed from V and 4 bases from J, the gap between germline ends came to 15 bases. Here the CDR3 reads CASSMGGLLYNEQFF. DNA for the CDR3: TGTGCCAGCAGTATGGGGGGACTCCTATACAATGAGCAGTTCTTC.

Concerning this clone itself: A junction end diverges from the germline sequence, so it may reflect a read error. The chain recombines TRBV27 with TRBJ1-2; D call uncertain. The CDR3 covers 12 residues. Germline V gene sequence: CDR1 MNHEY, CDR2 SMNVEV (reference sequence). CDR3 amino acids: CASSSGSLSISF. The CDR3 coding sequence is TGTGCCAGCAGCTCAGGATCGTTATCTATCTCCTTC.

Here the CDR3 reads CASRTEGTVNTEAFF. Written as DNA, the CDR3 is TGTGCCAGCCGTACTGAGGGAACAGTGAACACTGAAGCTTTCTTT. The chain joins TRBV2 to TRBJ1-1; unclear D gene. The CDR3 is 15 amino acids. With 8 bases removed from V and 0 bases from J, the gap between germline ends came to 16 bases. Germline V gene data show CDR1 as SNHLY and CDR2 as FYNNEI.

The chain carries TRBV27 and TRBJ2-3; D unclear. Deletions cut 8 bases from V and 2 bases from J, with 14 bases between. There are 14 residues in the CDR3. CDR1 and CDR2 (germline): MNHEY, SMNVEV (reference sequence). The CDR3 region is CASCLGRFTDTQYF. CDR3 DNA sequence: TGTGCCAGCTGTCTTGGCAGGTTCACAGATACGCAGTATTTT.

The chain carries TRBV6-5 and TRBJ2-3; 8 bases agree with TRBD2. The germline gives CDR1 MNHEY, CDR2 SVGAGI. V dropped 2 bases and J dropped 6; count of bases not matched to a gene: 4. The CDR3 contains 14 residues. CDR3 nucleotide sequence: TGTGCCAGCAGTTACGAGCGGGAGAGGGATACGCAGTATTTT. Protein product: CASSYERERDTQYF.

The chain has TRBV28 and TRBJ1-2; 8 bases map to TRBD1. This CDR3 region has 15 residues. Looked up from germline, CDR1 is MDHEN and CDR2 is SYDVKM. After removal of 2 bases from V and 4 bases from J, the junction contained 6 bases not matched to a gene. Here the CDR3 reads CASSLPGGLTYGYTF. The CDR3 DNA sequence: TGTGCCAGCAGTTTACCAGGGGGCTTGACCTATGGCTACACCTTC.

The genes are TRBV28 and TRBJ1-1, with a possible D match to TRBD1 (5 bases). V was clipped by 5 bases and J by 8 bases, with 9 bases between them. The germline V gene encodes CDR1 MDHEN and CDR2 SYDVKM. The CDR3 has 11 residues. Here the CDR3 DNA reads TGTGCCAGCAGTCCGGGGGTCGAAGCTTTCTTT. Protein sequence: CASSPGVEAFF.

V usage is TRBV6-6 and J usage is TRBJ1-2, with TRBD1 identical over 10 bases. J lost 2 bases, V lost 5 bases, and 2 bases had no gene match. Germline V gene data show CDR1 as MNHNY and CDR2 as SVGAGI (reference sequence). This CDR3 comprises 14 residues. The CDR3 sequence is CASSGTGANYGYTF. The CDR3 DNA sequence: TGTGCCAGCAGTGGGACAGGGGCAAACTATGGCTACACCTTC.

V and J are TRBV7-8 and TRBJ2-5; TRBD1 agrees at 10 bases. Germline CDR1 SGHVS, CDR2 FQNEAQ. The V and J ends lost 2 bases and 2 bases, in that order; junction bases with no gene match: 11. This CDR3 comprises 18 residues. CDR3 DNA: TGTGCCAGCAGCTTAAGAGGGGACAGGGGATGTGGGCAAGAGACCCAGTACTTC. Its protein product is CASSLRGDRGCGQETQYF.

The chain employs TRBV6-1 and TRBJ1-5; TRBD1 matches at 8 bases. Germline CDR1 reads MNHNS; CDR2 reads SASEGT. The CDR3 totals 16 residues. Losses at the gene ends were 2 bases for V and 7 bases for J; bases not matched to a gene: 10. CDR3 amino acids: CASSEKGRGRGQPQHF. Here the CDR3 DNA reads TGTGCCAGCAGTGAAAAGGGCAGGGGGCGCGGACAGCCCCAGCATTTT.

J is TRBJ2-7 and V is TRBV9, with 8 bases matching TRBD1. This CDR3 has 16 residues. CDR1 and CDR2 from the germline V gene are SGDLS and YYNGEE. Trimming at V came to 3 bases and at J to 0 bases, leaving 8 bases not matched to a gene. CDR3 amino acids: CASSATGEWGSYEQYF. The DNA for the CDR3 is TGTGCCAGCAGCGCGACAGGGGAATGGGGCTCCTACGAGCAGTACTTC.